These 18 T cell receptor beta chains share one sample of origin, sequenced in a study of vaccination and CD4 T cells after COVID-19. Antigens for these TCRs are unknown. The treatment is: roughly 11-day PBMC culture with coronavirus spike peptide pools or control peptides (ViraFEST assay). Cultured CD4+ T cells had their DNA profiled by the Oncomine TCR Beta short-read assay. TCRdb processed the PCR reads anew with MiXCR; each CDR3 protein has one entry. Of some 5,400 distinct CDR3 sequences in the sample, about 47% were seen once. The sample was CD4+ T cells from blood, cultured in vitro. The receptors shown here come from a human donor who had recovered from COVID-19.

V usage is TRBV30 and J usage is TRBJ2-6; 9 bases map to TRBD1. Germline V CDR1 and CDR2: GTSNPN, SVGIG (reference sequence). Losses at the gene ends were 3 bases for V and 2 bases for J; bases not matched to a gene: 14. The CDR3 runs 19 residues. CDR3 coding DNA: TGTGCCTGGAGACCCGACAAAAGGGACAGGGATCCTGGGGCCAACGTCCTGACTTTC. It yields the protein CAWRPDKRDRDPGANVLTF.

This clonotype appeared a few times. The chain combines TRBV5-6 with TRBJ1-2; D is uncertain. Germline V gene lookup returns CDR1 SGHDT and CDR2 YYEEEE. The CDR3 has 13 residues. Trimming left V 0 bases short and J 1 base short, with 4 bases between. The CDR3 spells CASSLGRNYGYTF. CDR3 in DNA: TGTGCCAGCAGCTTGGGACGTAACTATGGCTACACCTTC.

V and J are TRBV24-1 and TRBJ1-5; possibly TRBD1 for D (5 bases). Trimming left V 5 bases short and J 4 bases short, with 11 bases between. Germline V CDR1 and CDR2: KGHDR, SFDVKD. The CDR3 has 14 amino acids. Written as DNA, the CDR3 is TGTGCCACCAGTGGAGGGGTCGGTAATCAGCCCCAGCATTTT. Translated, it gives CATSGGVGNQPQHF.

V and J are TRBV7-8 and TRBJ2-2, with 10 bases lining up with TRBD2. The CDR3 contains 18 residues. The V and J ends lost 1 base and 7 bases, in that order; junction bases with no gene match: 12. Germline V gene lookup returns CDR1 SGHVS and CDR2 FQNEAQ. The CDR3 loop is CASSLVGRGLAVSGELFF. The DNA for the CDR3 is TGTGCCAGCAGCTTAGTGGGTAGAGGACTAGCGGTTAGCGGGGAGCTGTTTTTT.

This chain links TRBV5-1 with TRBJ2-2; the D gene is possibly TRBD1 (6 bases). The CDR3 is made up of 16 amino acids. Between the trimmed V and J ends, which lost 4 bases and 4 bases, there was a span of 17 bases. Germline values: CDR1 SGHRS, CDR2 YFSETQ. CDR3 residues: CASSTTGTWGTGELFF. The DNA of the CDR3 is TGCGCCAGCAGCACCACAGGGACGTGGGGCACCGGGGAGCTGTTTTTT.

The V gene is TRBV14, the J gene TRBJ2-3, with unresolved D. Germline V CDR1 and CDR2: SGHDN, FVKESK. The germline V and J ends were trimmed by 0 bases and 5 bases, with 6 bases remaining between them. The CDR3 extends over 13 amino acids. Written as DNA, the CDR3 is TGTGCCAGCAGCCAAGACTTGGGAGATACGCAGTATTTT. It is translated as CASSQDLGDTQYF.

This clonotype appeared a few times. The rearrangement links TRBV19 to TRBJ1-5; D call uncertain. CDR1 and CDR2 from the germline V gene are LNHDA and SQIVND (reference sequence). This CDR3 comprises 13 residues. V shed 3 bases and J shed 6 bases, with 9 bases lying between them. CDR3 nucleotide sequence: TGTGCCAGTAGTATTCAGAGGGCTCAGCCCCAGCATTTT. Translated, it gives CASSIQRAQPQHF.

This clonotype came up a few times. V usage is TRBV2 and J usage is TRBJ2-3; perhaps TRBD1 as D (6 bases). The V and J ends lost 4 bases and 1 base respectively, with 9 bases between them. CDR1 is SNHLY and CDR2 is FYNNEI in the germline V gene. CDR3 length equals 14 residues. The CDR3 sequence is CASSAGAGTDTQYF. The DNA of the CDR3 is TGTGCCAGCAGTGCAGGGGCTGGCACAGATACGCAGTATTTT. Full variable domain (rest looked up from reference TRBV2 and TRBJ2-3): EPEVTQTPSHQVTQMGQEVILRCVPISNHLYFYWYRQILGQKVEFLVSFYNNEISEKSEIFDDQFSVERPDGSNFTLKIRSTKLEDSAMYFCASSAGAGTDTQYFGPGTRLTVL.

This clonotype appeared a few times. Sequence at one end of the junction differs from germline and may be a read error. This chain joins TRBV11-3 and TRBJ2-3; 8 bases fit TRBD1. This CDR3 has 13 residues. Looked up from germline, CDR1 is SGHNT and CDR2 is YENEEA. The chain's CDR3 is CASSLGDRYTQYF. Written as DNA, the CDR3 is TGTGCCAGCAGTTTAGGGGACAGGTATACGCAGTATTTT.

The chain has TRBV25-1 and TRBJ1-1; the match to TRBD1 covers 7 bases. Unmatched junction bases numbered 18, after V lost 5 bases and J lost 9 bases. Germline CDR1 reads MGHDK; CDR2 reads SYGVNS. The CDR3 sequence is 16 residues long. The CDR3 nucleotides are TGTGCCAGCAGTCCCCCTGGAGACCGGGACAGTGGAAAAGCTTTCTTT. It yields the protein CASSPPGDRDSGKAFF.

This clonotype was picked up a small number of times. V and J are TRBV5-4 and TRBJ1-2; TRBD1 matches at 10 bases. The V segment lost 0 bases and the J segment 5 bases; nucleotides outside the gene matches: 4. The CDR3 has 15 amino acids. CDR1 is SGHNT and CDR2 is YYREEE in the germline V gene (reference sequence). The CDR3 here is CASSLGGQGVYGYTF. CDR3 bases: TGTGCCAGCAGCTTGGGAGGACAGGGGGTGTATGGCTACACCTTC.

V gene TRBV20-1 combines with J gene TRBJ2-4; D is unresolved. V was clipped by 0 bases and J by 0 bases, with 9 bases between them. This CDR3 is 15 amino acids long. From germline, CDR1 is DFQATT and CDR2 SNEGSKA (reference sequence). As DNA, the CDR3 is TGCAGTGCTAGAGATCAAACAGTAGCCAAAAACATTCAGTACTTC. Its translation is CSARDQTVAKNIQYF.

This clonotype turned up a few times. The chain carries TRBV5-1 and TRBJ2-5, with D perhaps TRBD2 (7 bases). From germline, CDR1 is SGHRS and CDR2 YFSETQ. The CDR3 totals 15 residues. The V end lost 3 bases, the J end lost 1 base, and 13 bases lay between the germline ends. The CDR3 reads CASSWAAGAQETQYF. The DNA for the CDR3 is TGCGCCAGCAGCTGGGCTGCGGGGGCCCAAGAGACCCAGTACTTC.

The V call is TRBV2, the J call TRBJ1-1; no reliable D call. The germline CDR1 and CDR2 sequences are SNHLY and FYNNEI. The CDR3 contains 15 residues. V was clipped by 7 bases and J by 3 bases, with 18 bases between them. In DNA, the CDR3 is TGTGCCAGCAAGGTCCTCCAACTTCGGGACACTGAAGCTTTCTTT. This encodes CASKVLQLRDTEAFF.

V is TRBV20-1 and J is TRBJ1-2; D ambiguous. V was cut by 1 base and J by 2 bases, with 8 bases left in between. Germline lookup yields CDR1 DFQATT and CDR2 SNEGSKA (reference sequence). This CDR3 comprises 13 residues. CDR3 region: CSARVGENYGYTF. The CDR3 bases are TGCAGTGCTAGAGTTGGAGAAAACTATGGCTACACCTTC.

CDR3 in amino acids: CASSLRLYGYTF. The CDR3 DNA sequence: TGTGCCAGCAGTTTAAGGCTCTATGGCTACACCTTC. The J gene is TRBJ1-2, the V gene TRBV28; D ambiguous. The CDR3 is 12 residues long. Germline CDR1 and CDR2: MDHEN and SYDVKM. V was pared by 2 bases and J by 4 bases, with 5 bases between.

This clonotype was recorded a few times. This chain links TRBV11-3 with TRBJ2-7, with 7 bases that match TRBD2. The V and J ends lost 2 bases and 5 bases, in that order; junction bases with no gene match: 6. Germline-derived CDR1 and CDR2 are SGHNT and YENEEA. This CDR3 is built from 14 residues. CDR3 loop: CASSLHGRGDEQYF. DNA of the CDR3: TGTGCCAGCAGCTTACACGGCCGGGGGGACGAGCAGTACTTC.

The chain uses TRBV5-1 and TRBJ1-1; 10 positions match TRBD1. Germline-derived CDR1 and CDR2 are SGHRS and YFSETQ. The CDR3 is 15 amino acids. J was trimmed by 5 bases and V by 3 bases; bases with no gene match: 7. The CDR3 coding sequence is TGCGCCAGCAGCTGGGGGGACAGGGGAGAGACTGAAGCTTTCTTT. Translated, it gives CASSWGDRGETEAFF. Based on the CDR3 plus reference TRBV5-1 and TRBJ1-1, the full variable domain is KAGVTQTPRYLIKTRGQQVTLSCSPISGHRSVSWYQQTPGQGLQFLFEYFSETQRNKGNFPGRFSGRQFSNSRSEMNVSTLELGDSALYLCASSWGDRGETEAFFGQGTRLTVV.